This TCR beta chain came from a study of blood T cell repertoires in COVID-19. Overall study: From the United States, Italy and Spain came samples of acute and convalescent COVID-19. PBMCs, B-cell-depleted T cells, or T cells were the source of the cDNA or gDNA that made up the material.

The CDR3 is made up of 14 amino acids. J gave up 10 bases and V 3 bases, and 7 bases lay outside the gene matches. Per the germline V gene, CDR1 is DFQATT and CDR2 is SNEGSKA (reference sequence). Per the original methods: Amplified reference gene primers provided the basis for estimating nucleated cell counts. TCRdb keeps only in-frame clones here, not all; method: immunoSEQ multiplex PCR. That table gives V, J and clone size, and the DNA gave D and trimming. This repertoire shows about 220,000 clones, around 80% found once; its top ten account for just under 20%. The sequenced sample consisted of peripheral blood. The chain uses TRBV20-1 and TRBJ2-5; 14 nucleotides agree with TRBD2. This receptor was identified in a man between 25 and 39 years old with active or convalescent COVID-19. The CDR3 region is CSASGTSGGGGQYF. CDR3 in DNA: TGCAGTGCTAGTGGGACTAGCGGGGGAGGTGGCCAGTACTTC.